The 15 T cell receptor beta chains given below trace back to one sample, sequenced in a study of blood T cell repertoires in COVID-19. Sequenced by immunoSEQ multiplex PCR; TCRdb stores in-frame clones only, minus some. Of 180,000 or so clones in the sample, approximately 83% are singletons; the top ten hold 10% to 15%. Input material: PBMCs or T cells enriched from blood (not recorded which). Receptors originate from a woman in her fifties or sixties who had recovered from COVID-19.

The V and J genes are TRBV27 and TRBJ2-7; D unclear. The CDR3 contains 9 residues. Per the germline V gene, CDR1 is MNHEY and CDR2 is SMNVEV (reference sequence). V was trimmed by 6 bases and J by 5 bases, leaving 2 bases between them. The CDR3 DNA follows: TGTGCCAGCAGCAACGAGCAGTACTTC. This sequence encodes CASSNEQYF.

The J gene is TRBJ1-1, the V gene TRBV2; D gene unclear. Germline-derived CDR1 and CDR2 are SNHLY and FYNNEI. Trimming removed 2 bases from V and 5 bases from J, with 12 bases in between. The CDR3 length is 14 residues. CDR3 in amino acids: CASSERSSGTEAFF. Here the CDR3 DNA reads TGTGCCAGCAGTGAAAGGAGTAGTGGGACTGAAGCTTTCTTT.

The V and J genes are TRBV7-2 and TRBJ1-2, with TRBD1 identical over 8 bases. This CDR3 spans 14 amino acids. Losses at the gene ends were 1 base for V and 5 bases for J; bases not matched to a gene: 3. The germline gives CDR1 SGHTA, CDR2 FQGNSA. CDR3 in amino acids: CASSLGQGAYGYTF. CDR3 in DNA: TGTGCCAGCAGCTTAGGCCAGGGGGCTTATGGCTACACCTTC.

This chain joins TRBV7-9 and TRBJ2-5; weak D call: TRBD1 (5 bases). Germline V gene data show CDR1 as SEHNR and CDR2 as FQNEAQ (reference sequence). The CDR3 is made up of 16 amino acids. V gave up 5 bases and J gave up 5 bases, with 21 bases separating them. This chain's CDR3 is CASSPGPGRNRETQYF. CDR3 sequence (DNA): TGTGCCAGCAGCCCGGGCCCAGGGCGTAACAGGGAGACCCAGTACTTC.

V gene TRBV9 combines with J gene TRBJ1-2, with D tentatively TRBD1 (6 bases). Germline CDR1 SGDLS, CDR2 YYNGEE. This CDR3 is 16 amino acids long. Trimming removed 3 bases at V and 4 bases at J, with 19 bases between. CDR3 residues: CASSAPLGGGSYGYTF. The CDR3 bases are TGTGCCAGCAGCGCGCCTTTAGGGGGGGGCAGCTATGGCTACACCTTC.

The chain couples TRBV3-1 (or the pseudogene TRBV3-2) to TRBJ1-1; D is undetermined. The ends were cut back, 5 bases at V and 0 bases at J, with 16 bases in the middle. CDR1 is LGHDT, CDR2 YNNKEL, per germline (reference sequence). The CDR3 totals 16 residues. CDR3 sequence reads: CASSGQAYVMNTEAFF. In nucleotides, the CDR3 is TGTGCCAGCAGCGGCCAGGCGTATGTCATGAACACTGAAGCTTTCTTT.

A word on this clone: A junction boundary mismatches the germline segment, possibly from a read error. The CDR3 reads CASSLGDSSGNTIYF. The CDR3 DNA reads TGTGCTAGCAGCTTAGGAGACAGCTCTGGAAACACCATATATTTT. The chain is built from TRBV7-7 and TRBJ1-3, with D possibly TRBD1 on 5 matching bases. CDR3 length equals 15 residues. In germline, CDR1 is SSHAT, CDR2 FNYEAQ (reference sequence). Using reference TRBV7-7 and TRBJ1-3 for the parts outside the CDR3, the full variable domain is GAGVSQSPRYKVTKRGQDVTLRCDPISSHATLYWYQQALGQGPEFLTYFNYEAQPDKSGLPSDRFSAERPEGSISTLTIQRTEQRDSAMYRCASSLGDSSGNTIYFGEGSWLTVV.

The chain joins TRBV7-6 to TRBJ2-2, with no clear D. Germline V gives CDR1 SGHVS, CDR2 FNYEAQ. Trimming cost V 4 bases and J 2 bases, with 8 bases left between them. This CDR3 is built from 14 residues. Written as DNA, the CDR3 is TGTGCCAGCAGCTCAGTAGCCAACACCGGGGAGCTGTTTTTT. It translates to CASSSVANTGELFF.

This chain joins TRBV28 and TRBJ2-1; D unclear. This CDR3 comprises 13 residues. Trimming took 6 bases from V and 0 from J, leaving 6 bases between them. Per germline, CDR1 MDHEN and CDR2 SYDVKM. The DNA for the CDR3 is TGTGCCAGCAGGCTTAGCTCCTACAATGAGCAGTTCTTC. Translated, it gives CASRLSSYNEQFF. Looking up the rest from reference TRBV28 and TRBJ2-1 gives the full variable domain: DVKVTQSSRYLVKRTGEKVFLECVQDMDHENMFWYRQDPGLGLRLIYFSYDVKMKEKGDIPEGYSVSREKKERFSLILESASTNQTSMYLCASRLSSYNEQFFGPGTRLTVL.

The chain joins TRBV7-8 to TRBJ2-7; 9 bases map to TRBD2. Trimming cost V 3 bases and J 4 bases; bases outside gene matches: 7. CDR1 and CDR2 (germline): SGHVS, FQNEAQ. The CDR3 is made up of 15 amino acids. The CDR3 region is CASSFHAGGKYEQYF. CDR3 nucleotide sequence: TGTGCCAGCAGCTTCCATGCGGGGGGGAAATACGAGCAGTACTTC.

J is TRBJ2-3 and V is TRBV27; weak D call: TRBD2 (5 bases). Germline values: CDR1 MNHEY, CDR2 SMNVEV (reference sequence). Trimming took off 8 bases at V and 8 bases at J, with 23 bases between the two ends. The CDR3 is made up of 15 amino acids. This CDR3 reads CASQPTGRPGGTQYF. As DNA, the CDR3 is TGTGCCAGCCAACCTACGGGCAGGCCTGGAGGTACGCAGTATTTT.

The chain couples TRBV6-6 to TRBJ1-1; possible D gene TRBD1, 6 bases. CDR1 is MNHNY and CDR2 is SVGAGI in the germline V gene (reference sequence). The CDR3 loop spans 13 amino acids. Trimming shortened V by 7 bases and J by 1 base, and 10 bases separated the two germline ends. The CDR3 coding sequence is TGTGCCAGCATACAACAGGGGAACACTGAAGCTTTCTTT. Its protein product is CASIQQGNTEAFF.

J is TRBJ2-3 and V is TRBV5-1; 9 bases line up with TRBD2. The CDR3 consists of 17 residues. The V gene's germline CDR1 is SGHRS and CDR2 YFSETQ. With V trimmed by 4 bases and J by 4 bases, 13 bases remained unmatched. The CDR3 DNA reads TGCGCCAGCAGCCCGAAGGTGCGCGGGGGGGGCGCAGATACGCAGTATTTT. It translates to CASSPKVRGGGADTQYF.

The V gene is TRBV6-5, the J gene TRBJ1-4; D is unclear. With 4 bases removed from V and 4 bases from J, the gap between germline ends came to 10 bases. CDR1 and CDR2 from the germline V gene are MNHEY and SVGAGI. This CDR3 is 14 amino acids long. CDR3 sequence (DNA): TGTGCCAGCAGTTTCGGAGGGAGTAATGAAAAACTGTTTTTT. It codes for CASSFGGSNEKLFF.

This sequence joins TRBV5-6 and TRBJ2-1; TRBD2 aligns across 8 bases. V lost 4 bases, J lost 9 bases, and 12 bases stayed unmatched. From germline, CDR1 is SGHDT and CDR2 YYEEEE. The CDR3 runs 15 residues. The CDR3 DNA reads TGTGCCAGCAGCCCTTTAGCGGGATCCTCGAGTGAGCAGTTCTTC. It yields the protein CASSPLAGSSSEQFF.